This note documents a single T cell receptor (beta chain) sequence. Its antigen is undetermined. This specimen comes from a study of OX40 agonist ivuxolimab in advanced cancers. Study context: Clinicians treated patients with ivuxolimab, an agonistic anti-OX40 (CD134) antibody. Patients got intravenous ivuxolimab at 0.01 to 10 mg/kg every 2 weeks. Study-wide results and caveats: Part of the nonresponder group also had normalized T-cell clonal expansion that was low. CD8+ T cells averaged more expanded clones than CD4+.

The repertoire was sequenced with immunoSEQ multiplex PCR; TCRdb's copy has only in-frame clones and lacks some. Here the sample spans tens of thousands of clones, approximately 92% being singletons. The sample here was CD4+ or CD8+ T cells sorted from blood, taken in a trial of the OX40 agonist ivuxolimab. The sequence came from an adult with an advanced solid tumor such as melanoma, head and neck, liver or kidney cancer.

CDR3 protein: CASSDRGRGVGKLFF. In nucleotides, the CDR3 is TGTGCCAGCAGTGATAGAGGCAGGGGGGTCGGGAAACTGTTTTTT. This chain links TRBV25-1 with TRBJ1-4, with 7 bases matching TRBD1. V lost 3 bases to trimming and J lost 11 bases; unmatched junction nucleotides: 12. Germline-derived CDR1 and CDR2 are MGHDK and SYGVNS. The CDR3 covers 15 residues.